Listed here are 10 T cell receptor beta chains from one sample, sequenced in a study of blood T cell repertoires in COVID-19. Using immunoSEQ multiplex PCR, the repertoire was profiled, and TCRdb retains in-frame clones only, with some absent. The data hold approximately 260,000 clones, with about 86% observed a single time. Sequencing was done on a sample of peripheral blood. The receptors come from a man younger than 35 with active or convalescent COVID-19.

The rearrangement joins TRBV28 to TRBJ2-7; 7 nucleotides agree with TRBD1. V lost 6 bases to trimming and J lost 4 bases; unmatched junction nucleotides: 9. The CDR3 length is 14 residues. CDR1 and CDR2 (germline): MDHEN, SYDVKM. CDR3 loop: CASSPDRDGYEQYF. In DNA form, the CDR3 reads TGTGCCAGCAGCCCTGACAGGGACGGTTACGAGCAGTACTTC.

The chain is built from TRBV24-1 and TRBJ1-2, with 8 bases matching TRBD1. Germline lookup yields CDR1 KGHDR and CDR2 SFDVKD. V trimming: 11 bases; J trimming: 2 bases; junction bases outside the gene matches: 6. The CDR3 is 13 amino acids. CDR3 sequence reads: CAIDQGANYGYTF. In DNA form, the CDR3 reads TGTGCCATCGACCAGGGGGCGAACTATGGCTACACCTTC.

The chain joins TRBV7-6 to TRBJ2-1; TRBD2 aligns across 8 bases. This CDR3 contains 11 residues. V lost 8 bases to trimming and J lost 10 bases; unmatched junction nucleotides: 4. Germline CDR1 is SGHVS and CDR2 is FNYEAQ. CDR3: CASAAGDEQFF. The CDR3 nucleotides are TGTGCCAGCGCAGCGGGAGACGAGCAGTTCTTC.

In its sample, this clone was seen once. This chain uses TRBV14 with TRBJ2-1; 7 bases are a match to TRBD2. The germline gives CDR1 SGHDN, CDR2 FVKESK. The length of the CDR3 is 19 residues. J lost 1 base, V lost 0 bases, and 12 bases had no gene match. The CDR3 loop reads CASSQDQAGSLDSYNEQFF. The CDR3 DNA follows: TGTGCCAGCAGCCAAGACCAAGCGGGATCCCTCGATTCCTACAATGAGCAGTTCTTC.

This clone was found a few times. This sequence joins TRBV6-4 and TRBJ2-3; 11 nucleotides match TRBD1. The germline gives CDR1 MRHNA, CDR2 SNTAGT. V was clipped by 3 bases and J by 6 bases; unmatched bases: 8. The CDR3 has 16 amino acids. The CDR3 here is CASSESRTGGADTQYF. Written as DNA, the CDR3 is TGTGCCAGCAGTGAAAGTCGGACAGGGGGCGCCGATACGCAGTATTTT.

The genes are TRBV7-6 and TRBJ2-2; possible D gene TRBD2, 6 bases. The germline V gene has CDR1 SGHVS and CDR2 FNYEAQ. V was trimmed by 3 bases and J by 6 bases, leaving 17 bases between them. This CDR3 region has 16 residues. CDR3 region: CASSFGSRRGPGELFF. As DNA, the CDR3 is TGTGCCAGCAGCTTCGGTTCTCGGCGGGGTCCCGGGGAGCTGTTTTTT.

This clone showed up just once. V usage is TRBV7-9 and J usage is TRBJ1-1, with D possibly TRBD1 on 5 matching bases. The length of the CDR3 is 14 residues. The V gene lost 3 bases and the J gene lost 5 bases, with 13 bases spanning the gap. Germline values: CDR1 SEHNR, CDR2 FQNEAQ (reference sequence). The CDR3: CASSFLGRSTEAFF. In DNA form, the CDR3 reads TGTGCCAGCAGCTTCTTGGGGCGGTCTACTGAAGCTTTCTTT.

The count of this clone is one. The chain carries TRBV4-1 and TRBJ2-7, with 9 bases that match TRBD2. The junction had 8 bases not matched to a gene; V was cut back by 1 base and J by 4 bases. The CDR3 is made up of 16 amino acids. In germline, CDR1 is MGHRA, CDR2 YSYEKL. The CDR3 region has the DNA TGCGCCAGCAGCCAAGGCGGGGCGGGAGGGCTGTACGAGCAGTACTTC. It specifies CASSQGGAGGLYEQYF.

The chain combines TRBV28 with TRBJ1-1; D remains ambiguous. The V gene's germline CDR1 is MDHEN and CDR2 SYDVKM. V was clipped by 2 bases and J by 0 bases, with 10 bases between them. This CDR3 has 15 residues. CDR3 loop: CASSLTGFMNTEAFF. The CDR3 coding sequence is TGTGCCAGCAGTTTAACGGGGTTCATGAACACTGAAGCTTTCTTT.

This sequence joins TRBV7-9 and TRBJ1-1, with TRBD1 as a possible D gene (6 bases). This CDR3 is built from 14 residues. CDR1 is SEHNR, CDR2 FQNEAQ, per germline (reference sequence). With 6 bases removed from V and 0 bases from J, the gap between germline ends came to 11 bases. The CDR3 reads CASRRQDMNTEAFF. For the CDR3, the DNA is TGTGCCAGCAGACGACAGGACATGAACACTGAAGCTTTCTTT.